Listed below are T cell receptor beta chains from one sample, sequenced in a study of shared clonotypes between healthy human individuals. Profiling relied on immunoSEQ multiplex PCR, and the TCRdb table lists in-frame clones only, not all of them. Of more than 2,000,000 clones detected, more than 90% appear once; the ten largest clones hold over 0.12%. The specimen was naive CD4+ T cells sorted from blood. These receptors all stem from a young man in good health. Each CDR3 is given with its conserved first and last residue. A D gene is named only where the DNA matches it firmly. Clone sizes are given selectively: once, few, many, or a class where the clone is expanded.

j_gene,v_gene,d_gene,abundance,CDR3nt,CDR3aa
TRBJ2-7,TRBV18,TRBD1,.,TGTGCCAGCTCCGGGACAGGGGGATCCTACGAGCAGTACTTC,CASSGTGGSYEQYF
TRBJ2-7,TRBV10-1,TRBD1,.,TGCGCCAGCAGTGGTATGGGACAGTCGGTCCACGAGCAGTACTTC,CASSGMGQSVHEQYF
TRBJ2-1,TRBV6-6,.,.,TGTGCCAGCAGTTACTTCAGGGAGTTCAATGAGCAGTTCTTC,CASSYFREFNEQFF
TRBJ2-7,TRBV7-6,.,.,TGTGCCAGCAGCTTAGACGATAGCTCCTACGAGCAGTACTTC,CASSLDDSSYEQYF
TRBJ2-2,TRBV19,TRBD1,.,TGTGCCAGTAGCCCTCGGGGACAGGGGGCCGGGGAGCTGTTTTTT,CASSPRGQGAGELFF
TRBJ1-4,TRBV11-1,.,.,TGTGCCAGCTCACCTACAACTAATGAAAAACTGTTTTTT,CASSPTTNEKLFF
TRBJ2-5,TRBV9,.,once,TGTGCCAGCAGCCCCGAGGAAGAGACCCAGTACTTC,CASSPEEETQYF
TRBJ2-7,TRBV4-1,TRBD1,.,TGCGCCAGCAGCCTTAGACAGGGGTTCAACGAGCAGTACTTC,CASSLRQGFNEQYF
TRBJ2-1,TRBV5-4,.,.,TGTGCCAGCAGCTTTCCGGGAACTATTTCCTACAATGAGCAGTTCTTC,CASSFPGTISYNEQFF
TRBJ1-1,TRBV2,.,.,TGTGCCAGCAGTGAATGGGGAGTGAACACTGAAGCTTTCTTT,CASSEWGVNTEAFF
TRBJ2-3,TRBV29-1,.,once,TGCAGCGTTGTGGGTGGTTTCACAGATACGCAGTATTTT,CSVVGGFTDTQYF
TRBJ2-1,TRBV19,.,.,TGTGCCAGCAGGGGAAGGGTGGATGAGCAGTTCTTC,CASRGRVDEQFF
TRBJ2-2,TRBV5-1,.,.,TGCGCCAGCAGTGGACAGCTCACCGGGGAGCTGTTTTTT,CASSGQLTGELFF
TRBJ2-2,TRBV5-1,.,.,TGCGCCAGCAGCTTAACCGGGAGTCGGATCACCGGGGAGCTGTTTTTT,CASSLTGSRITGELFF
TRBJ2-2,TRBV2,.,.,TGTGCCAGCAGTCTGACCGGGGAGCTGTTTTTT,CASSLTGELFF
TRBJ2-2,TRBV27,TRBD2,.,TGTGCCAGCAGTCCCGGGACTAGCGGAGACACCGGGGAGCTGTTTTTT,CASSPGTSGDTGELFF
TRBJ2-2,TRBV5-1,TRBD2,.,TGCGCCAGCAGCCCTACGTCCTCTAGCGGCGCGAACACCGGGGAGCTGTTTTTT,CASSPTSSSGANTGELFF
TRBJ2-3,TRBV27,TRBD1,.,TGTGCCAGCAGTCCCGGGACAGTGGGCACAGATACGCAGTATTTT,CASSPGTVGTDTQYF
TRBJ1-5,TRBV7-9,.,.,TGTGCCAGCAGCTTAGCAGGCGTTACAGGTTTATATAGCAATCAGCCCCAGCATTTT,CASSLAGVTGLYSNQPQHF
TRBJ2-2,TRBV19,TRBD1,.,TGTGCCAGTACGGCAGGACAGGGAACCGGGGAGCTGTTTTTT,CASTAGQGTGELFF
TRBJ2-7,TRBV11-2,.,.,TGTGCCAGCAGCTTAAGCGAGCAGTACTTC,CASSLSEQYF
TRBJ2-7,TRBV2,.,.,TGTGCCAGCAGCGCCCAAATTGGGAAAGGACTCTACGAGCAGTACTTC,CASSAQIGKGLYEQYF
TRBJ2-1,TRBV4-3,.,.,TGCGCCAGCAGCCAATCGATACTAGAGAGTGTTAGCTCCTACAATGAGCAGTTCTTC,CASSQSILESVSSYNEQFF
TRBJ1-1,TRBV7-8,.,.,TGTGCCAGCAGCTTAGTTGGGTTGGGGGCTTTCTTT,CASSLVGLGAFF
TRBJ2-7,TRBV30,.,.,TGTGCTGGACGGAGACAGGGAGGCCACGAGCAGTACTTC,CAGRRQGGHEQYF
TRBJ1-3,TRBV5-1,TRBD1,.,TGCGCCAGCAGCTCGACAGGGTCCTCCGGAAACACCATATATTTT,CASSSTGSSGNTIYF
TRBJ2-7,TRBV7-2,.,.,TGTGCCAGCAGCCAAGGACAGCCCCCAACGTACGAGCAGTACTTC,CASSQGQPPTYEQYF
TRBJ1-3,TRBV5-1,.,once,TGCGCCAGCAGCCTGGACGGAAGCTCTGGAAACACCATATATTTT,CASSLDGSSGNTIYF
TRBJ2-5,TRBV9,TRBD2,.,TGTGCCAGCAGCGTGGCTAGCGGTCAAGAGACCCAGTACTTC,CASSVASGQETQYF
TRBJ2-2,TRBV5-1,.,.,TGCGCCAGCAGCTTGGCCAGGGCCGACACCGGGGAGCTGTTTTTT,CASSLARADTGELFF
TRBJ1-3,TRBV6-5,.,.,TGTGCCAGCAGCCGCGGGGGGGGTGCTGGAAACACCATATATTTT,CASSRGGGAGNTIYF
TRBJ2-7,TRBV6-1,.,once,TGTGCCAGCACCCTCAGTTCGGCAGCCTACGAGCAGTACTTC,CASTLSSAAYEQYF
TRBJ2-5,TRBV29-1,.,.,TGCAGCGCAAACGAGGGGCAAGAGACCCAGTACTTC,CSANEGQETQYF
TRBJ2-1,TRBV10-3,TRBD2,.,TGTGCCATCAGCGAAACTAGCGGGACCTACAATGAGCAGTTCTTC,CAISETSGTYNEQFF
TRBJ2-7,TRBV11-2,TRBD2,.,TGTGCCAGCAGCTTGACTAGCGGGAGGGCCTTAATTTACGAGCAGTACTTC,CASSLTSGRALIYEQYF
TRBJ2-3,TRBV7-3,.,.,TGTGCCAGCAGCTTAAACGGGCCACCCACAGATACGCAGTATTTT,CASSLNGPPTDTQYF
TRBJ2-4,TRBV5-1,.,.,TGCGCCAGCAGCTTGGTGACTGGAGCCAAAAACATTCAGTACTTC,CASSLVTGAKNIQYF
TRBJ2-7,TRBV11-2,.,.,TGTGCCAGCAGTCATTACAGGGGGGGCATTGAGGCTAGCGGCATACAGTACTTC,CASSHYRGGIEASGIQYF
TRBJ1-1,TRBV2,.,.,TGTGCCAGCAGGCTGTACAACACTGAAGCTTTCTTT,CASRLYNTEAFF
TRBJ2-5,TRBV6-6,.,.,TGTGCCAGCAGTTACGGACAGCAAGAGACCCAGTACTTC,CASSYGQQETQYF